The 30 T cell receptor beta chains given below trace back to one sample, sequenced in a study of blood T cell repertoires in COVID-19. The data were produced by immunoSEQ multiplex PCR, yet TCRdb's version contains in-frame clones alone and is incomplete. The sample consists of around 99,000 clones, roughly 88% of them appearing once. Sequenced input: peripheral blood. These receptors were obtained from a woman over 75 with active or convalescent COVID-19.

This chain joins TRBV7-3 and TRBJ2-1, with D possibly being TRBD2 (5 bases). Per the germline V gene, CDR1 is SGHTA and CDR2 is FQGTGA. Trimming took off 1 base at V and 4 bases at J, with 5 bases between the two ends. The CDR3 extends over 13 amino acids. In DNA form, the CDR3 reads TGTGCCAGCAGCTTAAGCGGGTACAATGAGCAGTTCTTC. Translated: CASSLSGYNEQFF.

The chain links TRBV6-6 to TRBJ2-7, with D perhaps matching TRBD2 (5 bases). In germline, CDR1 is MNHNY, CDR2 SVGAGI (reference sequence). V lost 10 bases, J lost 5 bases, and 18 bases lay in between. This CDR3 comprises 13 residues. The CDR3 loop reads CATEYRGNDEQYF. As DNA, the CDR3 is TGTGCCACCGAGTATCGGGGAAATGACGAGCAGTACTTC.

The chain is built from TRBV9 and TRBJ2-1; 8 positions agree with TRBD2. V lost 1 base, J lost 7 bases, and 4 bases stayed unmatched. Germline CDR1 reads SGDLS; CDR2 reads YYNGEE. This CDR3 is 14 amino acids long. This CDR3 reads CASSVSGRFNEQFF. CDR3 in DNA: TGTGCCAGCAGCGTAAGCGGGAGATTTAATGAGCAGTTCTTC.

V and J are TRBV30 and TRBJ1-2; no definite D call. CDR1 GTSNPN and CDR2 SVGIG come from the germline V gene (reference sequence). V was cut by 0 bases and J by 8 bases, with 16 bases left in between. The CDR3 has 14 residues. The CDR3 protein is CAWSVLVGGRGYTF. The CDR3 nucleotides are TGTGCCTGGAGTGTACTTGTCGGAGGACGGGGCTACACCTTC.

The CDR3 is CASSRQGNEQFF. CDR3 in DNA: TGTGCCAGCAGCCGTCAGGGCAATGAGCAGTTCTTC. The chain links TRBV7-3 to TRBJ2-1; tentative D call: TRBD1 (5 bases). V was trimmed by 5 bases and J by 6 bases, leaving 8 bases between them. The CDR3 contains 12 residues. CDR1 and CDR2 from the germline V gene are SGHTA and FQGTGA. Full variable domain (outside the CDR3, taken from reference TRBV7-3 and TRBJ2-1): GAGVSQTPSNKVTEKGKYVELRCDPISGHTALYWYRQSLGQGPEFLIYFQGTGAADDSGLPNDRFFAVRPEGSVSTLKIQRTERGDSAVYLCASSRQGNEQFFGPGTRLTVL.

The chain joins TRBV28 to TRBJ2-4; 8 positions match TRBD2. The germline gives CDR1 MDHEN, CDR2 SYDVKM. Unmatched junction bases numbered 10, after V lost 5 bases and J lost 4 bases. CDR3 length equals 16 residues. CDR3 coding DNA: TGTGCCAGCAGTCCCTGGGGGAGCGGGGGTAAAAACATTCAGTACTTC. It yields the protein CASSPWGSGGKNIQYF.

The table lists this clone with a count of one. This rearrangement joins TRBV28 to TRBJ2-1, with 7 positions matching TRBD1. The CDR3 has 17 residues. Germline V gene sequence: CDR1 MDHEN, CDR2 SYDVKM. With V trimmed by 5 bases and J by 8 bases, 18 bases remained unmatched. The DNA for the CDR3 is TGTGCCAGCAGTGTCCCCCCGGGACAGCCCCTTAGGGATGAGCAGTTCTTC. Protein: CASSVPPGQPLRDEQFF.

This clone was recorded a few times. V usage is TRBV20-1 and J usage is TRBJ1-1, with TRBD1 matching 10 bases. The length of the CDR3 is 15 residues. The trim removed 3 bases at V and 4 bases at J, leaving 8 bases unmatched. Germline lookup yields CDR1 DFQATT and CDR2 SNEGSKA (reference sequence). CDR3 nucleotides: TGCAGTGCTAGTGACCCGACAGGGGGCCGCACTGAAGCTTTCTTT. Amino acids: CSASDPTGGRTEAFF.

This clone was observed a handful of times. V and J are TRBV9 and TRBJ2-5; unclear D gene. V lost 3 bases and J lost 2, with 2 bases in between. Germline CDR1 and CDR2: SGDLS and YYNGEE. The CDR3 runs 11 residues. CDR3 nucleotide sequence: TGTGCCAGCAGCGCTCAAGAGACCCAGTACTTC. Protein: CASSAQETQYF.

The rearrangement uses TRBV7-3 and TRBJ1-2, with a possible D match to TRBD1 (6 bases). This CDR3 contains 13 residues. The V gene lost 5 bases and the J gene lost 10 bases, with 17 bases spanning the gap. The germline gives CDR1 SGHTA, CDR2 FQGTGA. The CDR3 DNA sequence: TGTGCCAGCAGCCTTGGCTACAGGGATATCTACACCTTC. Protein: CASSLGYRDIYTF.

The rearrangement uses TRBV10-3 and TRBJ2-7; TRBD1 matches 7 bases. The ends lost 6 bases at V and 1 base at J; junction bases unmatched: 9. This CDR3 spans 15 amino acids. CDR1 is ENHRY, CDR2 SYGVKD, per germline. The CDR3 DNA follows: TGTGCCATCAGGGTAGGGACAGCAGGATCCTACGAGCAGTACTTC. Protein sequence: CAIRVGTAGSYEQYF.

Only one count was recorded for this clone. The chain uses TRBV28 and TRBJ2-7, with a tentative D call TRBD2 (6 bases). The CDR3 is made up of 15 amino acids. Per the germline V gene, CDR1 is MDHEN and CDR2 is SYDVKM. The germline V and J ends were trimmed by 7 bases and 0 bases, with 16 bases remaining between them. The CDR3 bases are TGTGCCAGCACCAAAATGGGAGCGGGCTCCTACGAGCAGTACTTC. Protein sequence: CASTKMGAGSYEQYF.

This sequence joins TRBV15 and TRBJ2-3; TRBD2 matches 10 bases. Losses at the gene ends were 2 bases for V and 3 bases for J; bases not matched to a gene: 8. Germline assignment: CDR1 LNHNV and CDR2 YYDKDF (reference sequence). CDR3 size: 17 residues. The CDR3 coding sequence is TGTGCCACCAGCAGAATCCTAGCGGGAGTACTGACAGATACGCAGTATTTT. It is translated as CATSRILAGVLTDTQYF.

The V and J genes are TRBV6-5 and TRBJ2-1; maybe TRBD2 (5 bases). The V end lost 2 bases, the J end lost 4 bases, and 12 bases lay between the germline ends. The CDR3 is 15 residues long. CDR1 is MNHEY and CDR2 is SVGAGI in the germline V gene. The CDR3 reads CASSYVGLTYNEQFF. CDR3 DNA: TGTGCCAGCAGTTACGTCGGACTGACATACAATGAGCAGTTCTTC.

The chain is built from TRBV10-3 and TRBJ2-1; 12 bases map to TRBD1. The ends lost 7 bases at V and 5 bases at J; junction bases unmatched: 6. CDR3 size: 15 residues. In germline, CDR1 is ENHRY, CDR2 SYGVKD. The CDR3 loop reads CAITRGQGANNEQFF. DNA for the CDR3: TGTGCCATCACCCGGGGACAGGGGGCCAACAATGAGCAGTTCTTC.

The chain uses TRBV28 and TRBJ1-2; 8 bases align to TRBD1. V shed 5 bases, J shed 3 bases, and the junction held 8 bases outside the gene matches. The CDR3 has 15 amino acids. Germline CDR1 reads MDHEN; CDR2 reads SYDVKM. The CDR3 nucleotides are TGTGCCAGCAGTCCGCCGGACAGGGTGTACTATGGCTACACCTTC. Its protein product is CASSPPDRVYYGYTF.

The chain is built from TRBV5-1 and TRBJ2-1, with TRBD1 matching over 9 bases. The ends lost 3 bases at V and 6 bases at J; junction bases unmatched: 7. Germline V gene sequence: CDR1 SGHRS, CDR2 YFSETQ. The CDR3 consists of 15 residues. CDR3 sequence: CASSWTGTGSNEQFF. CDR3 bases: TGCGCCAGCAGCTGGACCGGGACAGGGTCCAATGAGCAGTTCTTC.

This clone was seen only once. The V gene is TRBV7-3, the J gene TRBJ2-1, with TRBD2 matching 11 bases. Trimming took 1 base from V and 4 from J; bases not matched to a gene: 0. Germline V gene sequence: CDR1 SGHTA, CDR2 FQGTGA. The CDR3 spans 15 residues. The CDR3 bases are TGTGCCAGCAGCTTAAGACTAGCGGGATACAATGAGCAGTTCTTC. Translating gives CASSLRLAGYNEQFF. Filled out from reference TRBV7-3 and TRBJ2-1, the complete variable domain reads GAGVSQTPSNKVTEKGKYVELRCDPISGHTALYWYRQSLGQGPEFLIYFQGTGAADDSGLPNDRFFAVRPEGSVSTLKIQRTERGDSAVYLCASSLRLAGYNEQFFGPGTRLTVL.

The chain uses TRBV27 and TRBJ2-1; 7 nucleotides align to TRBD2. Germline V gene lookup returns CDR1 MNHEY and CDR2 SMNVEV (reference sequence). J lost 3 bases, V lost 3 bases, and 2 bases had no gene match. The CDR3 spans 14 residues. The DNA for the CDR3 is TGTGCCAGCAGTTTCCGCGGGAGCTACAATGAGCAGTTCTTC. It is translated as CASSFRGSYNEQFF.

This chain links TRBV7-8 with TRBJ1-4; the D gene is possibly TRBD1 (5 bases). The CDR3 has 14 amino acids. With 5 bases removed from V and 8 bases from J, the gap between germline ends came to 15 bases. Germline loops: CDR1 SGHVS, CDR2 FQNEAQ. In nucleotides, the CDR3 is TGTGCCAGCAGCCTAGGGGCCCTGAAAGAAAAACTGTTTTTT. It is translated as CASSLGALKEKLFF.

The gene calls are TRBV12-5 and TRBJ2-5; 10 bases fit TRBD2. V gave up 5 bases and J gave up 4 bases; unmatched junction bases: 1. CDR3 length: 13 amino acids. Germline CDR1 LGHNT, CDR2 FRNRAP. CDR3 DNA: TGTGCTAGTGGTCTAGCGGGAGTAGAGACCCAGTACTTC. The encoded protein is CASGLAGVETQYF.

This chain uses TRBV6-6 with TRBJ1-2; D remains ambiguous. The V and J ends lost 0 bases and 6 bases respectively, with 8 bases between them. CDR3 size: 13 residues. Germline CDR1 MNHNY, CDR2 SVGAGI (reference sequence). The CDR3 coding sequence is TGTGCCAGCAGTTACTCGAGTATTGATGGCTACACCTTC. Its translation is CASSYSSIDGYTF.

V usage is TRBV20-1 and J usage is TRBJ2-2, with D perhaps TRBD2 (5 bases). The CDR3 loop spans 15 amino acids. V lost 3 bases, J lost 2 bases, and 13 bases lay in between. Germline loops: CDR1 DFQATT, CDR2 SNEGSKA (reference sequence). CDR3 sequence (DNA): TGCAGTGCTAGTGACGGGATTGGAAACACCGGGGAGCTGTTTTTT. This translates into CSASDGIGNTGELFF.

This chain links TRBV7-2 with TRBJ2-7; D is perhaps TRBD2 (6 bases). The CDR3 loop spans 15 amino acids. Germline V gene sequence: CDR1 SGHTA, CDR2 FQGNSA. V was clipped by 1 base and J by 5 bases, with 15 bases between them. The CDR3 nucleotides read TGTGCCAGCAGCTTAGTGCTCGGGAGTGTAAACGAGCAGTACTTC. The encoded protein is CASSLVLGSVNEQYF. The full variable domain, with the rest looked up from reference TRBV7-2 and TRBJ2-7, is GAGVSQSPSNKVTEKGKDVELRCDPISGHTALYWYRQSLGQGLEFLIYFQGNSAPDKSGLPSDRFSAERTGGSVSTLTIQRTQQEDSAVYLCASSLVLGSVNEQYFGPGTRLTVT.

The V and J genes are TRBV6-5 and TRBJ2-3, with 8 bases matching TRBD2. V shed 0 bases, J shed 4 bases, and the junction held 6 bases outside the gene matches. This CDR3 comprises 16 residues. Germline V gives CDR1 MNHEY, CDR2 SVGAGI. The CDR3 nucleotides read TGTGCCAGCAGTTACTCTCCGGGGGGGTCAGCAGATACGCAGTATTTT. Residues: CASSYSPGGSADTQYF.

The CDR3, as DNA: TGTGCCAGCTCACTCAACAGGGGGCAGGAGACCCAGTACTTC. Its protein is CASSLNRGQETQYF. The rearrangement joins TRBV18 to TRBJ2-5; TRBD1 matches at 9 bases. With V trimmed by 4 bases and J by 5 bases, 5 bases remained unmatched. Germline CDR1 is KGHSH and CDR2 is LQKENI. The CDR3 is made up of 14 amino acids.

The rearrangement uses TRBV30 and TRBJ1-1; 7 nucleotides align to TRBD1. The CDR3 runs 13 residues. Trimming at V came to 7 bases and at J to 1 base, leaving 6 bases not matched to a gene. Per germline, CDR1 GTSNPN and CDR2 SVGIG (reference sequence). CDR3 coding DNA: TGTGCCTCCCACAGGGGCGGGAACACTGAAGCTTTCTTT. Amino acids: CASHRGGNTEAFF.

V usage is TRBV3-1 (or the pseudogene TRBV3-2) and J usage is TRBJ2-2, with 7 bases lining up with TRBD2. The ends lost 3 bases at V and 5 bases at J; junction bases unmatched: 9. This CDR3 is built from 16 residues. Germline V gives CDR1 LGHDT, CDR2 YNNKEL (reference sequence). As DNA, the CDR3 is TGTGCCAGCAGCCAGAGGGGAGGGGTCGGGACCGGGGAGCTGTTTTTT. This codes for CASSQRGGVGTGELFF.

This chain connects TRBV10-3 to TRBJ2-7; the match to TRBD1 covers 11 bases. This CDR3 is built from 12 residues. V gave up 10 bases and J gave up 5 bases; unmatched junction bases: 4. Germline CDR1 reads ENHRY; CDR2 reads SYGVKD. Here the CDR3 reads CATRDRGNEQYF. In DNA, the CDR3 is TGTGCCACCCGGGACAGGGGGAACGAGCAGTACTTC.

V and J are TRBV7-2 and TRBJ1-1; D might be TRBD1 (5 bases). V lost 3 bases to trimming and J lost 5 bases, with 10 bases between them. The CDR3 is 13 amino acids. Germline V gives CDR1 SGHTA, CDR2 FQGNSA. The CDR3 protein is CASSLDGGTEAFF. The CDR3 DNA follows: TGTGCCAGCAGCTTGGACGGGGGGACTGAAGCTTTCTTT.